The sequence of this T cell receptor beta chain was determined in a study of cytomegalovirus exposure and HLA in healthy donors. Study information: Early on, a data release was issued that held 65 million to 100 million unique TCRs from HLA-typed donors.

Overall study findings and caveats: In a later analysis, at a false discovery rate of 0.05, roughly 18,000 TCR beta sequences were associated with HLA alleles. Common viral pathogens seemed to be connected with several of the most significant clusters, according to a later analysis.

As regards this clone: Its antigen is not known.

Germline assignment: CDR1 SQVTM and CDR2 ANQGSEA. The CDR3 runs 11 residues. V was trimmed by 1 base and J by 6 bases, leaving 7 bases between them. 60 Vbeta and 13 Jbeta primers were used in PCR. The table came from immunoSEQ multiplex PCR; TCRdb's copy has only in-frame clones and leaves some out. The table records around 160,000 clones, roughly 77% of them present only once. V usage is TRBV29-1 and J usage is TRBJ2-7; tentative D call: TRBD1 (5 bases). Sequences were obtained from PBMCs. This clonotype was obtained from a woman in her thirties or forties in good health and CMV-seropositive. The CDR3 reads CSVEGGGEQYF. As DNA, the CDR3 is TGCAGCGTTGAAGGGGGCGGCGAGCAGTACTTC.